This passage covers 2 T cell receptor beta chains from one sample sequenced in a study of OX40 agonist ivuxolimab in advanced cancers. Profiled with immunoSEQ multiplex PCR; TCRdb holds only in-frame clones, not every one. The sample has approximately 61,000 clones; approximately 90% are singletons. The source material was CD4+ or CD8+ T cells sorted from blood, sampled in a trial of the OX40 agonist ivuxolimab. These receptor sequences come from an adult with an advanced solid tumor such as melanoma, head and neck, liver or kidney cancer.

This chain links TRBV5-1 with TRBJ2-5; 8 positions agree with TRBD1. The germline CDR1 and CDR2 sequences are SGHRS and YFSETQ. Trimming took 2 bases from V and 2 from J; bases not matched to a gene: 5. The CDR3 runs to 15 residues. The CDR3 reads CASSFNDRGQETQYF. The DNA of the CDR3 is TGCGCCAGCAGCTTCAATGACAGGGGTCAAGAGACCCAGTACTTC.

This clone was recorded a few times. V usage is TRBV5-4 and J usage is TRBJ1-4, with unresolved D. Looked up from germline, CDR1 is SGHNT and CDR2 is YYREEE (reference sequence). Trimming removed 2 bases at V and 5 bases at J, with 4 bases between. The CDR3 is made up of 12 amino acids. DNA for the CDR3: TGTGCCAGCAGCTTTGGAAATGAAAAACTGTTTTTT. Its protein is CASSFGNEKLFF.